This T cell receptor (beta chain) derives from a study of shared clonotypes between healthy human individuals. Study overall: CD4 naive and memory got three plates each, CD8 naive two, CD8 memory one.

This clone was recorded once. Each subset's genomic DNA was split evenly across several immunoSEQ plates. In the original workflow: Without quality scores, immunoSEQ junctional reads could not be filtered like full-length reads. The data were produced by immunoSEQ multiplex PCR, yet TCRdb's version contains in-frame clones alone and is incomplete. The DNA was the basis for D and trimming; V, J and clone size are from that table. The sample contains about 2 million clones, 90% to 95% of which appear only once. V lost 1 base to trimming and J lost 4 bases, with 11 bases between them. The CDR3 contains 15 residues. Germline V CDR1 and CDR2: GTSNPN, SVGIG (reference sequence).

The sequenced sample consisted of naive CD4+ T cells sorted from blood. Subset: CD45RA+ positively selected. The V call is TRBV30, the J call TRBJ1-6, with no clear D. The origin of this receptor is a man between 18 and 35 years old in good health. The CDR3 DNA is TGTGCCTGGAGTGACAGTAACTCTTATAATTCACCCCTCCACTTT. This gives the protein CAWSDSNSYNSPLHF.